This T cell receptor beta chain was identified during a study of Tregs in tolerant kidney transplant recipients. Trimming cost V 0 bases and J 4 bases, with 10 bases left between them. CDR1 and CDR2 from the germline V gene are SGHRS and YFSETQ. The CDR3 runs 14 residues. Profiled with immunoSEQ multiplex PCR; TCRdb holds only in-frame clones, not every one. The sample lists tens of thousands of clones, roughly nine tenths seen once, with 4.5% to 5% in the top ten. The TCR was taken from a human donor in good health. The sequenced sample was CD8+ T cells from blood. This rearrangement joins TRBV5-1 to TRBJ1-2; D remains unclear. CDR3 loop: CASSLADRTYGYTF. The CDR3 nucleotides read TGCGCCAGCAGCTTGGCAGACCGCACCTATGGCTACACCTTC.